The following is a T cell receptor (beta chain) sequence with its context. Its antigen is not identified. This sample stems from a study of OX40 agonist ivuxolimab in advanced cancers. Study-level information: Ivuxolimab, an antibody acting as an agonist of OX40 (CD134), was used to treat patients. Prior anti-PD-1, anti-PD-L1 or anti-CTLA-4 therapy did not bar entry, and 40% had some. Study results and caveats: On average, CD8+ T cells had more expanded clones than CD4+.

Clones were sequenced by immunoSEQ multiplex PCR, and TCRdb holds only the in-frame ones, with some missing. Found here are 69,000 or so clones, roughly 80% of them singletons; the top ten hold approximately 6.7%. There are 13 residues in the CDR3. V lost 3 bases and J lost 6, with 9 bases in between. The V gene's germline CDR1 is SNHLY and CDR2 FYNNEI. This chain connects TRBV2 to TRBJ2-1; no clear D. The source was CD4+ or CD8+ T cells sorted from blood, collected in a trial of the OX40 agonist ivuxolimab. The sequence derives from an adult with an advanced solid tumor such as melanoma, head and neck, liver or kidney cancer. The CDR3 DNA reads TGTGCCAGCAGTGAGCTCCCAGGCAATGAGCAGTTCTTC. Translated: CASSELPGNEQFF.